The next 6 T cell receptor beta chains were all read from a single sample in a study of monozygotic twins with inflammatory bowel disease. For each CDR3 protein, TCRdb gives one entry from its re-call of the 5' RACE reads, without DNA. With approximately 150,000 distinct CDR3 sequences in the sample, the ten largest clones hold 2.4%. What was sequenced was blood. These receptors were collected from a human donor with ulcerative colitis or Crohn's disease, or a healthy co-twin of an affected twin (not recorded which).

The rearrangement uses TRBV24-1 and TRBJ2-1; TCRdb picks TRBD1, but there is no DNA to check that call. This CDR3 spans 18 amino acids. Germline V gene sequence: CDR1 KGHDR, CDR2 SFDVKD. The CDR3: CATSDPAGTASSYNEQFF.

The chain combines TRBV9 with TRBJ2-1; TCRdb outputs TRBD1, but without DNA this stays unchecked. Germline V gives CDR1 SGDLS, CDR2 YYNGEE. The CDR3 length is 14 residues. The CDR3 region is CASSSWTDYNEQFF.

The rearrangement links TRBV2 to TRBJ1-4; no DNA is available, so the TRBD1 call from TCRdb remains unchecked. This CDR3 region has 14 residues. Germline V lookup: CDR1 SNHLY, CDR2 FYNNEI. The CDR3: CASSVEQEGEKLFF.

The V gene is TRBV20-1, the J gene TRBJ1-1; checking the TCRdb D call of TRBD1 is not possible without DNA. CDR1 and CDR2 from the germline V gene are DFQATT and SNEGSKA (reference sequence). This CDR3 comprises 15 residues. CDR3 loop: CSARKQGRGPQGAFF.

The chain has TRBV11-2 and TRBJ1-1; TCRdb gives TRBD1 as the D gene, but with no DNA this cannot be confirmed. The CDR3 sequence is 14 residues long. The germline CDR1 and CDR2 sequences are SGHAT and FQNNGV. CDR3 protein: CASRTGQRNTEAFF.

The chain links TRBV20-1 to TRBJ2-1; with no DNA, the TCRdb D assignment of TRBD2 cannot be verified. The CDR3 runs 14 residues. Germline V CDR1 and CDR2: DFQATT, SNEGSKA (reference sequence). The CDR3 protein is CSATGGTSDNEQFF.